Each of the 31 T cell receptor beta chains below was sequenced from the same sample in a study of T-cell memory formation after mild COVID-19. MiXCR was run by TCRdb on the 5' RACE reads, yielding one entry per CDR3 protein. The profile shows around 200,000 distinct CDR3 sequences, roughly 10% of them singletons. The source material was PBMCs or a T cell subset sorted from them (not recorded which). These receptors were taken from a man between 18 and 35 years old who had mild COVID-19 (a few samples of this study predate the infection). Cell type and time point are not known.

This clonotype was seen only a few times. CDR3 sequence reads: CASSGQGMDTQYF. The CDR3 coding sequence is TGCGCCAGCAGCGGGCAGGGGATGGATACGCAGTATTTT. The chain joins TRBV4-3 to TRBJ2-3, with D tentatively TRBD1 (6 bases). Between the trimmed V and J ends, which lost 5 bases and 6 bases, there was a span of 12 bases. The CDR3 spans 13 residues. Germline CDR1 LGHNA, CDR2 YSLEER.

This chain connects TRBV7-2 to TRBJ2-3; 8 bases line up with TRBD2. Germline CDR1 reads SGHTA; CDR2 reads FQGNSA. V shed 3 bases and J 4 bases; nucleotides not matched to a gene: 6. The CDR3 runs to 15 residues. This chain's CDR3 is CASSFGGGSPDTQYF. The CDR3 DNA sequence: TGTGCCAGCAGCTTCGGCGGGGGGTCCCCAGATACGCAGTATTTT.

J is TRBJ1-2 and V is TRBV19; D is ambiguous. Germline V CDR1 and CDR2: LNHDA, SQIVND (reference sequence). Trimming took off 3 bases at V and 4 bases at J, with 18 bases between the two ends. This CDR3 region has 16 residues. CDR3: CASSIGRGRRGYGYTF. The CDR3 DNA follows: TGTGCCAGTAGTATCGGTCGCGGCCGGCGGGGCTATGGCTACACCTTC.

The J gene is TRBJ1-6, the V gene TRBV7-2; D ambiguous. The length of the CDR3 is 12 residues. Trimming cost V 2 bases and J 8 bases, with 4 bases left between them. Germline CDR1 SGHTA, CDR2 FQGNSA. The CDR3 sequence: CASSLSHSPLHF. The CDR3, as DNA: TGTGCCAGCAGCTTATCCCATTCACCCCTCCACTTT.

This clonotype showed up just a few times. This chain's CDR3 is CSGAPGQEGSYEQYV. In DNA form, the CDR3 reads TGCAGCGGAGCCCCCGGACAGGAAGGCTCCTACGAGCAGTACGTC. V usage is TRBV29-1 and J usage is TRBJ2-7; 7 bases align to TRBD1. The CDR3 runs 15 residues. CDR1 and CDR2 from the germline V gene are SQVTM and ANQGSEA. Trimming at V came to 7 bases and at J to 0 bases, leaving 12 bases not matched to a gene.

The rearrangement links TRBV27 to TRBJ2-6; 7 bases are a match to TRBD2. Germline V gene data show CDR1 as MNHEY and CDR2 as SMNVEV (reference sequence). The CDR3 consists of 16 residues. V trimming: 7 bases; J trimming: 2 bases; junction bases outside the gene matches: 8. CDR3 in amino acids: CASNGGGTAGANVLTF. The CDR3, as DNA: TGTGCCAGCAATGGGGGGGGAACGGCTGGGGCCAACGTCCTGACTTTC.

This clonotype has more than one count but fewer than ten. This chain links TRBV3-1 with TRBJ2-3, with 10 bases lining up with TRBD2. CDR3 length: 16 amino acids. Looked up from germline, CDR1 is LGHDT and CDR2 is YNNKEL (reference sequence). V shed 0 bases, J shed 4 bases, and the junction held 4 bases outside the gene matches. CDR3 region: CASSQDRLAGSDTQYF. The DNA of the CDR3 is TGTGCCAGCAGCCAAGATCGACTAGCGGGTTCAGATACGCAGTATTTT.

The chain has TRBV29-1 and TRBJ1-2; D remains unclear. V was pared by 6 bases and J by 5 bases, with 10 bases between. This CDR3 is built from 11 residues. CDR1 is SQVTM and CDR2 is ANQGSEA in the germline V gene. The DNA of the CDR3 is TGCAGCGTGTACACCAGTTATGGCTACACCTTC. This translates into CSVYTSYGYTF.

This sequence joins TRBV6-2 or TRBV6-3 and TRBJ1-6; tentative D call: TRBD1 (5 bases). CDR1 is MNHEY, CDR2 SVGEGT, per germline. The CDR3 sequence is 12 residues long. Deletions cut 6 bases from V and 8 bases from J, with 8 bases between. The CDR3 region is CASRGGDSPLHF. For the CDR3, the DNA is TGTGCCAGCAGGGGGGGGGATTCACCCCTCCACTTT.

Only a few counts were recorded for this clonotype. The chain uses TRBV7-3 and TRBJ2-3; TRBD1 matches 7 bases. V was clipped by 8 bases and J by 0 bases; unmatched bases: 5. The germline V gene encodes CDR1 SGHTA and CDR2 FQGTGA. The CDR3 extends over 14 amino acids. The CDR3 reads CASAKGASTDTQYF. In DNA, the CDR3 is TGTGCCAGCGCGAAGGGGGCGAGCACAGATACGCAGTATTTT.

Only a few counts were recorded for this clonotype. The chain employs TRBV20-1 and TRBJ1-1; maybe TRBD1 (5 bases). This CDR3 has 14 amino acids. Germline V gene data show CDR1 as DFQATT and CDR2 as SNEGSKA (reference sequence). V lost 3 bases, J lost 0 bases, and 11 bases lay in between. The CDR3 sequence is CSARFGALNTEAFF. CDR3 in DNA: TGCAGTGCTAGGTTCGGGGCCCTGAACACTGAAGCTTTCTTT.

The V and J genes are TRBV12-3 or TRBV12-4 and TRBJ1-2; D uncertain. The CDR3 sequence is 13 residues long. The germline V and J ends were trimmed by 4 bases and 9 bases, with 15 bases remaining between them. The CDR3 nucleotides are TGTGCCAGCAGTTCGCCCCCCCTGGGAAGCTACACCTTC. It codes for CASSSPPLGSYTF.

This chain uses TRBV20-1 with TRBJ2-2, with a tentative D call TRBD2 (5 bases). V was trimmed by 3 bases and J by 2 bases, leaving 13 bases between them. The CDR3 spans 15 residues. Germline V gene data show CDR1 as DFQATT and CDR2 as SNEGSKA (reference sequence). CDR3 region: CSARAAGGNTGELFF. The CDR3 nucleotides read TGCAGTGCTAGGGCGGCAGGAGGAAACACCGGGGAGCTGTTTTTT.

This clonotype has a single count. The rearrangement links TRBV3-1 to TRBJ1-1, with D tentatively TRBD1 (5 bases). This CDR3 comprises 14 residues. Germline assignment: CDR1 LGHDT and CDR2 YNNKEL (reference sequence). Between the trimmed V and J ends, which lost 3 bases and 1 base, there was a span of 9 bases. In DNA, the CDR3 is TGTGCCAGCAGCCAGGGGGTGCGGAACACTGAAGCTTTCTTT. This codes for CASSQGVRNTEAFF.

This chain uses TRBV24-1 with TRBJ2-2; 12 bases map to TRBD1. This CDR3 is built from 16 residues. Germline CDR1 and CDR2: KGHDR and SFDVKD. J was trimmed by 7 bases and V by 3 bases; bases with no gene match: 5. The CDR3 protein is CATSDAGQGAIGELFF. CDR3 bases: TGTGCCACCAGTGATGCGGGACAGGGGGCCATCGGGGAGCTGTTTTTT.

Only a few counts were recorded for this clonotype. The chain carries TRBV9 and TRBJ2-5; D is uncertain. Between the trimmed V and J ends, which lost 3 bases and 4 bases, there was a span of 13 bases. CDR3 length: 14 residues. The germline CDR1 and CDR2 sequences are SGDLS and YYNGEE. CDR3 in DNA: TGTGCCAGCAGCGATCGACGGGCTTCAGAGACCCAGTACTTC. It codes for CASSDRRASETQYF. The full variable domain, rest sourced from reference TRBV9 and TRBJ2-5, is DSGVTQTPKHLITATGQRVTLRCSPRSGDLSVYWYQQSLDQGLQFLIQYYNGEERAKGNILERFSAQQFPDLHSELNLSSLELGDSALYFCASSDRRASETQYFGPGTRLLVL.

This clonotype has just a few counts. CDR3 residues: CSARDPASGRYEQYV. CDR3 nucleotides: TGCAGTGCTAGAGATCCGGCTAGCGGACGATACGAGCAGTACGTC. The rearrangement uses TRBV20-1 and TRBJ2-7; 7 bases match TRBD2. The CDR3 runs 15 residues. V gave up 0 bases and J gave up 4 bases; unmatched junction bases: 9. Looked up from germline, CDR1 is DFQATT and CDR2 is SNEGSKA (reference sequence).

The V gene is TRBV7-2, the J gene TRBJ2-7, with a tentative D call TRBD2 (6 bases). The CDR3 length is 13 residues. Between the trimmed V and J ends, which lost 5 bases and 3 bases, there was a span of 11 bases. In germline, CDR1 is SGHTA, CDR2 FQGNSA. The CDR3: CASSTGRGYEQYF. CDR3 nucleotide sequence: TGTGCCAGCAGCACCGGGCGGGGCTACGAGCAGTACTTC. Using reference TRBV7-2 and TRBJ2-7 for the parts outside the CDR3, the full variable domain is GAGVSQSPSNKVTEKGKDVELRCDPISGHTALYWYRQSLGQGLEFLIYFQGNSAPDKSGLPSDRFSAERTGGSVSTLTIQRTQQEDSAVYLCASSTGRGYEQYFGPGTRLTVT.

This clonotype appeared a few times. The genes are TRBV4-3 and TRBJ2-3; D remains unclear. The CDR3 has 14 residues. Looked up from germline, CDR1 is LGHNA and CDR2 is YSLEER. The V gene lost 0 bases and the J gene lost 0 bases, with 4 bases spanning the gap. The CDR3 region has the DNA TGCGCCAGCAGCCAAGAACCGAGCACAGATACGCAGTATTTT. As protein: CASSQEPSTDTQYF.

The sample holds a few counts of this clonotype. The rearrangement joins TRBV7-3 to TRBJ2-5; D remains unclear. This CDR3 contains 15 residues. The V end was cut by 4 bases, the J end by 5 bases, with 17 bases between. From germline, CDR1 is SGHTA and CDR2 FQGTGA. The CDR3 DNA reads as TGTGCCAGCAGCTACGCCCCGACTGTGGGGGAGACCCAGTACTTC. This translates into CASSYAPTVGETQYF.

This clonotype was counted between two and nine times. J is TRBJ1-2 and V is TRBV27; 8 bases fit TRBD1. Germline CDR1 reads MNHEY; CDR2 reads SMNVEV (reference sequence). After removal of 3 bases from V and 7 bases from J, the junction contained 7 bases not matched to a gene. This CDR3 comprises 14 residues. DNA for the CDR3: TGTGCCAGCAGTTTTTACAGGGGGGGTTTTGGCTACACCTTC. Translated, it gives CASSFYRGGFGYTF.

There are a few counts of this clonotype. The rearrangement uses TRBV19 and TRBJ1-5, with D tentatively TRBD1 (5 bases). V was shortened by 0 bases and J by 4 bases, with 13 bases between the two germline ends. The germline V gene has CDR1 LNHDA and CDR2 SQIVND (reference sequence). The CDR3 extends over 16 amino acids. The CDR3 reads CASSIEGRHFNQPQHF. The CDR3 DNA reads TGTGCCAGTAGTATAGAGGGGCGACATTTTAATCAGCCCCAGCATTTT.

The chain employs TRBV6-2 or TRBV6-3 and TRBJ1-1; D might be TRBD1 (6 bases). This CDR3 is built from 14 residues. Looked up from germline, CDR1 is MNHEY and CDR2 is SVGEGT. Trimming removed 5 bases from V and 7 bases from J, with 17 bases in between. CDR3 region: CASSKSDSYSEAFF. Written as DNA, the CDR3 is TGTGCCAGCAGTAAGTCGGACAGCTATAGTGAAGCTTTCTTT.

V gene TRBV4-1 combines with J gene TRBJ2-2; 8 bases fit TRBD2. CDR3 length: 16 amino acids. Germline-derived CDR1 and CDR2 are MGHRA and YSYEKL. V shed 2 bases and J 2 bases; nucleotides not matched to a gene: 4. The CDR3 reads CASSQRGGSNTGELFF. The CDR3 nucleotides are TGCGCCAGCAGCCAACGGGGGGGGAGTAACACCGGGGAGCTGTTTTTT.

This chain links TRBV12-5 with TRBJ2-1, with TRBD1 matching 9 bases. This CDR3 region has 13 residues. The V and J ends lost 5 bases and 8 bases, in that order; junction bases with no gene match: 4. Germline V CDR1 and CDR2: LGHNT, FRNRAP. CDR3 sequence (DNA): TGTGCTAGTGGTGTGGACAGGGGATATGAGCAGTTCTTC. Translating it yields CASGVDRGYEQFF.

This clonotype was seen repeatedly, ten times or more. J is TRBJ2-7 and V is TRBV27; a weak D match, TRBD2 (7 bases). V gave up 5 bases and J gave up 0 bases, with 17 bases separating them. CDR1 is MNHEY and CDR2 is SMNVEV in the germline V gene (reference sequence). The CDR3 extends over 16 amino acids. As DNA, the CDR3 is TGTGCCAGCAGTCAACCCGGGGGGCCGGGCTCCTACGAGCAGTACGTC. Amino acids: CASSQPGGPGSYEQYV.

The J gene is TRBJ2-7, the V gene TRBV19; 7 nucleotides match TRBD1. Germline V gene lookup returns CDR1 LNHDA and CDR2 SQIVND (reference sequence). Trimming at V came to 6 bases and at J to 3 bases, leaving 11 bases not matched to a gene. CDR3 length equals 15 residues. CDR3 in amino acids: CASRSPGQRDYEQYF. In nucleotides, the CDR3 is TGTGCCAGTAGAAGCCCGGGACAGAGAGACTACGAGCAGTACTTC.

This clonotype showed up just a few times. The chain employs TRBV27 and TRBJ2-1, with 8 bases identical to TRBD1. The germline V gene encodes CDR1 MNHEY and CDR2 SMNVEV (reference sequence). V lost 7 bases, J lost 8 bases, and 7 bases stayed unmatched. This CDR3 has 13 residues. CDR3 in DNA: TGTGCCAGCATGGACAGGGTGGGCCATGAGCAGTTCTTC. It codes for CASMDRVGHEQFF.

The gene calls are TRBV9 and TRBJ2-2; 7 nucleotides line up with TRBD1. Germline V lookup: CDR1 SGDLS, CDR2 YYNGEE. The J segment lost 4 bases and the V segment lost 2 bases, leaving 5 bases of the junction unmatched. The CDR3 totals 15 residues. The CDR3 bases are TGTGCCAGCAGCGTCCAGACAGGGCCCACCGGGGAGCTGTTTTTT. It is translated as CASSVQTGPTGELFF.

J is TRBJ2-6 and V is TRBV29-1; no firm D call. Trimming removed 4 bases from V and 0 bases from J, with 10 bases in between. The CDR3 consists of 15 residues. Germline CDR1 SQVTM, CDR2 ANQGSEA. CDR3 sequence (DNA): TGCAGCGTTGTGGCAGACCACTCTGGGGCCAACGTCCTGACTTTC. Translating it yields CSVVADHSGANVLTF.

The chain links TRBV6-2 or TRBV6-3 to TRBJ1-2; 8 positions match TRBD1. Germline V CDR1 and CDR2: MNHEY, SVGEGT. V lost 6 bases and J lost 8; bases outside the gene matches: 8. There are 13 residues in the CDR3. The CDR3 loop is CASSPTGGNGYTF. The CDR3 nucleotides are TGTGCCAGCAGCCCAACAGGGGGAAACGGCTACACCTTC.